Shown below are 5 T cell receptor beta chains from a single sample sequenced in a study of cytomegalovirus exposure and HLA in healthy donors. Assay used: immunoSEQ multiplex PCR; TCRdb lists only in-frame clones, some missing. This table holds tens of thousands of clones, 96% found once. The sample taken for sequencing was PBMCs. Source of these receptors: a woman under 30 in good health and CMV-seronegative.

CDR3 loop: CASGPGDTEAFF. In nucleotides, the CDR3 is TGTGCCAGCGGCCCAGGGGACACTGAAGCTTTCTTT. V and J are TRBV5-6 and TRBJ1-1; weak D call: TRBD1 (6 bases). V was trimmed by 7 bases and J by 3 bases, leaving 10 bases between them. Germline CDR1 and CDR2: SGHDT and YYEEEE. The CDR3 loop spans 12 amino acids.

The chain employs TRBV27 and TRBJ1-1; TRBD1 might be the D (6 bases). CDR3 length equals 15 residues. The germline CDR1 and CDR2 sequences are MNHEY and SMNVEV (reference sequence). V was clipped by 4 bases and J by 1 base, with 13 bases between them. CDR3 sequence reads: CASSSHRDWNTEAFF. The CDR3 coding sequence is TGTGCCAGCAGTTCCCACAGGGATTGGAACACTGAAGCTTTCTTT.

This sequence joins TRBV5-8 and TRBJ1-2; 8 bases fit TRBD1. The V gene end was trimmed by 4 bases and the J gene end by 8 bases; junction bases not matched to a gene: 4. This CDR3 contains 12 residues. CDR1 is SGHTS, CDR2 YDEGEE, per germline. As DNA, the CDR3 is TGTGCCAGCAGCCGGACAGGGCGCGGCTACACCTTC. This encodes CASSRTGRGYTF.

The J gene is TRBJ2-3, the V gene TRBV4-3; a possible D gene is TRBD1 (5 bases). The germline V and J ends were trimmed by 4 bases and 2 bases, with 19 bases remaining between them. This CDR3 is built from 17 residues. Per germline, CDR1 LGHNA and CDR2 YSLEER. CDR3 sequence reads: CASSPKKGPGNTDTQYF. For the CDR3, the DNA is TGCGCCAGCAGCCCTAAAAAGGGGCCAGGGAACACAGATACGCAGTATTTT.

The CDR3 sequence is CASRRRGLLGAGELFF. In nucleotides, the CDR3 is TGTGCCAGTCGCAGGAGAGGGCTACTTGGGGCCGGGGAGCTGTTTTTT. The chain joins TRBV19 to TRBJ2-2; tentatively, D is TRBD2 (5 bases). V shed 8 bases and J shed 6 bases, with 22 bases lying between them. The V gene's germline CDR1 is LNHDA and CDR2 SQIVND (reference sequence). This CDR3 is built from 16 residues.